In its sample, the clone carrying this T cell receptor (beta chain) was seen a few times. Its specificity is not known. V dropped 3 bases and J dropped 4 bases, with 22 bases sitting between them. The germline V gene has CDR1 GTSNPN and CDR2 SVGIG (reference sequence). The CDR3 is 17 amino acids. The investigators reverse transcribed all of the isolated RNA, so they sequenced expressed TCRB transcripts. About 3.57 million reads were obtained on average from naive, central memory and regulatory T cell samples. Generated by immunoSEQ multiplex PCR, the TCRdb table keeps only in-frame clones and is missing some. The table shows 430,000 or so clones, with about an eighth occurring only once. These data come from a study of beta chain features in type 1 diabetes. Overall study findings and caveats: Shorter TCRB CDR3s, moderately but significantly so, were found in Type 1 diabetes patients in all four CD4+ subsets.

The sequence was obtained from a woman aged 18-30 years in good health. Sequenced: naive CD4+ T cells from blood. The chain couples TRBV30 to TRBJ2-1; D is undetermined. CDR3 DNA: TGTGCCTGGAGGCGCGACCGCGGCGCCCAGAGTTACAATGAGCAGTTCTTC. It yields the protein CAWRRDRGAQSYNEQFF.